This T cell receptor (beta chain) was retrieved from a study of blood T cell repertoires in COVID-19. Study-wide background: The United States, Italy and Spain provided the acute and convalescent COVID-19 samples. In each case, the material was cDNA or gDNA derived from T cells, B-cell-depleted T cells, or PBMCs.

Original handling: It was from reference gene primer amplification that nucleated cell counts were estimated. Using immunoSEQ multiplex PCR, the repertoire was profiled, and TCRdb retains in-frame clones only, with some absent. The V and J calls and clone size come from that table; D and trimming were worked out from the DNA. The table includes 150,000 to 200,000 clones, about 85% detected once. The CDR3 runs to 17 residues. The germline V and J ends were trimmed by 2 bases and 0 bases, with 15 bases remaining between them. Per the germline V gene, CDR1 is SEHNR and CDR2 is FQNEAQ (reference sequence).

Sequencing was carried out using peripheral blood. The origin of this receptor is a man aged 18 to 30 with acute or convalescent COVID-19. J is TRBJ2-3 and V is TRBV7-9, with D maybe TRBD2 (6 bases). The CDR3: CASSLLARGYSTDTQYF. As DNA, the CDR3 is TGTGCCAGCAGCTTACTGGCGCGGGGATACAGCACAGATACGCAGTATTTT.